This T cell receptor beta chain was identified during a study of response to subunit inactivated influenza vaccine. The study, taken as a whole, reports: It was the authors' suggestion that each seasonal influenza vaccination recruits few new T cells.

TCRdb reprocessed the RT-PCR reads via MiXCR and lists one record per CDR3 protein. The sample records hundreds of thousands of distinct CDR3 sequences, about 12% being singletons. The CDR3 is 18 amino acids. The V gene end was trimmed by 2 bases and the J gene end by 2 bases; junction bases not matched to a gene: 10. This clonotype was recorded at least ten times. Its antigen remains unidentified. V is TRBV12-3 or TRBV12-4 and J is TRBJ2-3; 10 bases match TRBD2. The sequence was obtained from a man aged 50 to 60 who received an inactivated influenza vaccine. The sample was PBMCs from blood, taken on the day of vaccination. The CDR3 spells CASSLRVRLAGVTDTQYF. The CDR3 coding sequence is TGTGCCAGCAGTTTAAGGGTCCGGCTAGCGGGGGTCACAGATACGCAGTATTTT.